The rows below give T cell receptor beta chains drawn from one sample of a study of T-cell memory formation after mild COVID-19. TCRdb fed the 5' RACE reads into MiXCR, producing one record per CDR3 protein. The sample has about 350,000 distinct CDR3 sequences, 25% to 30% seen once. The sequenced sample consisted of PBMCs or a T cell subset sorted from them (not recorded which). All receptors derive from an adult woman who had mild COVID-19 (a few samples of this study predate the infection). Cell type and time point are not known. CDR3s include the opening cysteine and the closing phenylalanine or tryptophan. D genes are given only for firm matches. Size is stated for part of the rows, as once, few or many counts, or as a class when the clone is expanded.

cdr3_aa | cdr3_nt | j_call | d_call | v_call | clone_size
CASLPGTGQGTGELFF | TGCGCCAGCCTCCCTGGTACAGGGCAGGGGACCGGGGAGCTGTTTTTT | TRBJ2-2 | NA | TRBV5-1 | few
CASSASGTGINQPQHF | TGTGCCAGCAGCGCCTCCGGGACAGGGATCAATCAGCCCCAGCATTTT | TRBJ1-5 | TRBD1 | TRBV7-8 | NA
CASSAGTELYEQYF | TGCGCCAGCAGCGCGGGGACAGAACTGTACGAGCAGTACTTC | TRBJ2-7 | NA | TRBV5-1 | few
CASSSRTSGRGHTQYF | TGTGCCAGCAGCTCGAGGACTAGCGGGAGAGGTCATACGCAGTATTTT | TRBJ2-3 | TRBD2 | TRBV11-2 | NA
CASSSKGAYEQYF | TGTGCCAGCAGCAGTAAAGGAGCCTACGAGCAGTACTTC | TRBJ2-7 | NA | TRBV14 | NA
CASGGSGAYNEQFF | TGTGCCAGCGGAGGCAGCGGGGCGTACAATGAGCAGTTCTTC | TRBJ2-1 | TRBD2 | TRBV7-2 | NA
CASSLGWGETQYF | TGTGCCAGCAGCTTAGGGTGGGGTGAGACCCAGTACTTC | TRBJ2-5 | NA | TRBV11-3 | NA
CASSARAVDHYGYTF | TGTGCCAGCAGCGCCCGGGCAGTCGATCACTATGGCTACACCTTC | TRBJ1-2 | NA | TRBV7-9 | NA
CSAPDFLQGLTEAFF | TGCAGTGCTCCGGACTTCTTACAGGGTCTGACTGAAGCTTTCTTT | TRBJ1-1 | NA | TRBV20-1 | few
CASKRGERSEAFF | TGTGCCAGCAAGCGGGGGGAGAGGTCTGAAGCTTTCTTT | TRBJ1-1 | NA | TRBV2 | NA
CASSGTGPTYEQYF | TGCGCCAGCAGCGGGACAGGGCCCACCTACGAGCAGTACTTC | TRBJ2-7 | TRBD1 | TRBV5-1 | NA
CASSRTHSGGTDTQYF | TGTGCCAGCAGTCGTACCCATAGCGGGGGCACAGATACGCAGTATTTT | TRBJ2-3 | TRBD2 | TRBV3-1 | NA
CASSVVQTDEQFF | TGTGCCAGCAGCGTAGTTCAGACGGATGAGCAGTTCTTC | TRBJ2-1 | NA | TRBV9 | once
CARSIRQGTGELFF | TGTGCCCGTAGTATCCGACAGGGTACGGGGGAGCTGTTTTTT | TRBJ2-2 | TRBD1 | TRBV19 | NA
CASSQDAQRGVTGELFF | TGTGCCAGCAGCCAAGATGCCCAGCGGGGAGTTACCGGGGAGCTGTTTTTT | TRBJ2-2 | TRBD2 | TRBV4-2 | few
CASSYSSREFYGYTF | TGTGCCAGCAGTTACTCGAGCAGGGAATTCTATGGCTACACCTTC | TRBJ1-2 | NA | TRBV6-5 | few
CSVRAGGGGANVLTF | TGCAGCGTTAGAGCGGGAGGTGGTGGGGCCAACGTCCTGACTTTC | TRBJ2-6 | TRBD2 | TRBV29-1 | NA
CASSRILEDTQYF | TGCGCCAGCAGCCGCATCCTAGAGGATACGCAGTATTTT | TRBJ2-3 | NA | TRBV4-3 | few
CASSEPRGRYEQYF | TGTGCCAGCAGTGAGCCCAGGGGGCGGTACGAGCAGTACTTC | TRBJ2-7 | TRBD1 | TRBV2 | NA
CAEDSTGDIGMRYNEQFF | TGTGCCGAAGACAGCACAGGGGATATTGGTATGAGGTACAATGAGCAGTTCTTC | TRBJ2-1 | TRBD1 | TRBV7-9 | few
CASSWDEQETQYF | TGCGCCAGCAGTTGGGACGAGCAAGAGACCCAGTACTTC | TRBJ2-5 | NA | TRBV5-1 | few
CATSDPVAGYEQFF | TGTGCCACCAGTGATCCAGTAGCGGGCTATGAGCAGTTCTTC | TRBJ2-1 | TRBD2 | TRBV24-1 | NA
CASSLAAGSRGLNTEAFF | TGTGCCAGCAGCTTGGCTGCGGGGAGCCGGGGATTGAACACTGAAGCTTTCTTT | TRBJ1-1 | NA | TRBV13 | few